This T cell receptor (beta chain) derives from a study of early T cells in non-severe SARS-CoV-2 infection. cDNA molecules, individually, were tagged with unique molecular identifiers. TCRdb reprocessed the 5' RACE reads via MiXCR and lists one record per CDR3 protein. The sample holds tens of thousands of distinct CDR3 sequences, approximately 7.6% seen once. This clonotype was sampled from an adult who was a healthcare worker with PCR-confirmed SARS-CoV-2 infection or an uninfected control (not recorded which). The specimen sequenced was whole blood.

In DNA, the CDR3 is TGTGCCAGCAGTGACCAGACAGGTGATGAGCAGTTCTTC. Amino acid sequence: CASSDQTGDEQFF. The chain is built from TRBV6-1 and TRBJ2-1; D is perhaps TRBD1 (6 bases). V was shortened by 3 bases and J by 8 bases, with 11 bases between the two germline ends. The CDR3 length is 13 residues. CDR1 is MNHNS, CDR2 SASEGT, per germline.